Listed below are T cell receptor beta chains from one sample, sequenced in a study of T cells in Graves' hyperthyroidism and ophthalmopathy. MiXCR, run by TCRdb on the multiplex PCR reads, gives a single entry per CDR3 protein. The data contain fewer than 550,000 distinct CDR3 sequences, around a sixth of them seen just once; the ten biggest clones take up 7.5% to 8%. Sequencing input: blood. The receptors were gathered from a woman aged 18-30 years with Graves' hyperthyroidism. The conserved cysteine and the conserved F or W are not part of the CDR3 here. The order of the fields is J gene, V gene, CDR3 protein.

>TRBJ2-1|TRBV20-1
SADGTSGYNEQF
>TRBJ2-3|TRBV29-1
SVVSSTDTQY
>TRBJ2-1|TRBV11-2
ASRGLSYNEQF
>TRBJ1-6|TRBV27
ASSLSTGGNSPLH
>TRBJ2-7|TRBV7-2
ASSSPGLGGSEQY
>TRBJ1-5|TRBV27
ASSFREPQH
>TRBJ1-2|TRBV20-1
SARVVEGTSFYGGYT
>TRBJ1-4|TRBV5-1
ASSSGRTEGEKLF
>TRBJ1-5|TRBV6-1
ASTLDSNQPQH
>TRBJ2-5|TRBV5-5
ASSLAVREGQETQY
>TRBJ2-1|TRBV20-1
SSHLTGFGSEQF
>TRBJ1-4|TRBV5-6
ASSRQGAATNEKLF
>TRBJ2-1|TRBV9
ASSVGQGYNEQF
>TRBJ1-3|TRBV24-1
ATSDPPRSGNTIY
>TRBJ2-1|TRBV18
ASSQLTSRRGSYNEQF
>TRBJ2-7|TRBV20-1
SASVLAGAYEQY
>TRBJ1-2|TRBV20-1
SASATHGYT
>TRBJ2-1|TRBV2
ASSEGLNNEQF
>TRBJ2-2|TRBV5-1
ASSFGTTNTGELF
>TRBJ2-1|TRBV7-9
ASSLVARNNEQF
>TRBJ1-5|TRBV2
ASSDSSAFNQPQH
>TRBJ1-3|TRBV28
ASLGTAGGRTDYSLGNTIY
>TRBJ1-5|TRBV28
ASTESGFSAQH
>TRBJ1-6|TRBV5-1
ASSSMTGENNSPLH